This T cell receptor beta chain was retrieved from a study of shared clonotypes between healthy human individuals. This clone was seen only once. Trimming removed 0 bases from V and 10 bases from J, with 12 bases in between. Germline V gene data show CDR1 as SGHKS and CDR2 as YYEKEE (reference sequence). The length of the CDR3 is 13 residues. Profiling relied on immunoSEQ multiplex PCR, and the TCRdb table lists in-frame clones only, not all of them. Of 1,400,000 or so clones in the sample, about 98.5% were seen once. This chain uses TRBV5-5 with TRBJ2-3; D remains unclear. This clonotype originated in a man aged 25-40 years in good health. Sequencing used naive CD4+ T cells sorted from blood. Specified subset: CD45RA+ positively selected. The CDR3 sequence: CASSLEVGFAQYF. Here the CDR3 DNA reads TGTGCCAGCAGCTTGGAGGTCGGGTTCGCGCAGTATTTT. Variable domain in full (rest from reference TRBV5-5 and TRBJ2-3): DAGVTQSPTHLIKTRGQQVTLRCSPISGHKSVSWYQQVLGQGPQFIFQYYEKEERGRGNFPDRFSARQFPNYSSELNVNALLLGDSALYLCASSLEVGFAQYFGPGTRLTVL.